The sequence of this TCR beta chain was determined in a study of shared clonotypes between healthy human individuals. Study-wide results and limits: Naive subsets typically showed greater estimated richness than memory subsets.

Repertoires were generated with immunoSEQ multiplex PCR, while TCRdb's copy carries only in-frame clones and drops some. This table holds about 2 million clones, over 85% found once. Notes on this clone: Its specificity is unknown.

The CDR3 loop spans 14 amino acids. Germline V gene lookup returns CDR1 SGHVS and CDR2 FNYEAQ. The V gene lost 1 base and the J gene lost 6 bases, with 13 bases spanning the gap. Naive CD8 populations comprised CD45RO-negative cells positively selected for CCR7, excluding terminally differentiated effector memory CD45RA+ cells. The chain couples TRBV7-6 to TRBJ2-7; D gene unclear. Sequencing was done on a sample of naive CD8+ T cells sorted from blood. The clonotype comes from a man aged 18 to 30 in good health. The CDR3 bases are TGTGCCAGCAGCTTAGAACGAGCTGGGTTCGAGCAGTACTTC. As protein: CASSLERAGFEQYF.